Below, 26 T cell receptor beta chains from the same sample are listed, as sequenced in a study of cytomegalovirus exposure and HLA in healthy donors. The PCR used 60 Vbeta and 13 Jbeta primers. Assay: immunoSEQ multiplex PCR; the TCRdb copy retains only in-frame clones and omits some. In all, the sample yields just under 65,000 clones. The source material was PBMCs. These receptors were collected from a boy younger than 18 in good health and CMV-seronegative.

The chain is built from TRBV5-1 and TRBJ1-2, with TRBD1 matching over 9 bases. The J segment lost 6 bases and the V segment lost 4 bases, leaving 7 bases of the junction unmatched. Germline-derived CDR1 and CDR2 are SGHRS and YFSETQ. This CDR3 contains 14 residues. The DNA for the CDR3 is TGCGCCAGCAGCGTACAGGGGGCGCGAGATGGCTACACCTTC. Encoded protein: CASSVQGARDGYTF.

The chain recombines TRBV14 with TRBJ1-2; D unresolved. The germline V and J ends were trimmed by 0 bases and 7 bases, with 15 bases remaining between them. The CDR3 spans 15 residues. CDR1 is SGHDN and CDR2 is FVKESK in the germline V gene. This CDR3 is CASSQDPRVMGGYTF. DNA for the CDR3: TGTGCCAGCAGCCAAGATCCCCGGGTCATGGGTGGCTACACCTTC.

This chain uses TRBV6-5 with TRBJ1-1, with unresolved D. CDR1 and CDR2 from the germline V gene are MNHEY and SVGAGI. The V end was cut by 6 bases, the J end by 0 bases, with 11 bases between. CDR3 length: 14 residues. The CDR3 protein is CASSQTNMNTEAFF. The CDR3 nucleotides read TGTGCCAGCAGCCAAACAAACATGAACACTGAAGCTTTCTTT.

The V gene is TRBV19, the J gene TRBJ2-7; TRBD2 matches at 9 bases. CDR1 and CDR2 (germline): LNHDA, SQIVND (reference sequence). This CDR3 spans 15 amino acids. V trimming: 6 bases; J trimming: 3 bases; junction bases outside the gene matches: 9. The CDR3, as DNA: TGTGCCAGTAGAAGCGGGGGGTCGAGGGGCTACGAGCAGTACTTC. As protein: CASRSGGSRGYEQYF.

The chain recombines TRBV6-6 with TRBJ2-5; D gene uncertain. V was pared by 5 bases and J by 2 bases, with 9 bases between. The CDR3 has 13 residues. Germline V gene sequence: CDR1 MNHNY, CDR2 SVGAGI (reference sequence). CDR3 nucleotides: TGTGCCAGCAGTATATCCTTACAAGAGACCCAGTACTTC. Its translation: CASSISLQETQYF.

The chain links TRBV30 to TRBJ1-3, with D hard to call. This CDR3 is 14 amino acids long. The germline CDR1 and CDR2 sequences are GTSNPN and SVGIG (reference sequence). The germline V and J ends were trimmed by 5 bases and 0 bases, with 11 bases remaining between them. The CDR3 loop reads CAWSMGSSGNTIYF. For the CDR3, the DNA is TGTGCCTGGTCGATGGGGAGCTCTGGAAACACCATATATTTT.

V is TRBV2 and J is TRBJ1-5; D gene uncertain. V was shortened by 3 bases and J by 5 bases, with 8 bases between the two germline ends. This CDR3 comprises 13 residues. Germline lookup yields CDR1 SNHLY and CDR2 FYNNEI. The CDR3 DNA reads as TGTGCCAGCAGTGATAGAACGTATCAGCCCCAGCATTTT. Translated: CASSDRTYQPQHF.

The CDR3 DNA is TGTGCCAGCAGCTACACAGGGGACTATGGCTACACCTTC. It codes for CASSYTGDYGYTF. V is TRBV5-5 and J is TRBJ1-2; TRBD1 aligns across 7 bases. The CDR3 has 13 amino acids. J lost 3 bases, V lost 3 bases, and 2 bases had no gene match. Germline CDR1 SGHKS, CDR2 YYEKEE (reference sequence).

The CDR3 spells CASSLSLSTQDEQYF. The DNA of the CDR3 is TGCGCCAGCAGCCTATCCCTTTCGACCCAGGACGAGCAGTACTTC. J is TRBJ2-7 and V is TRBV5-1; D is ambiguous. Trimming stripped 4 bases from V and 5 bases from J, with 19 bases between. The CDR3 is made up of 15 amino acids. CDR1 and CDR2 from the germline V gene are SGHRS and YFSETQ.

This clone is called medium-sized based on its frequency. This chain joins TRBV4-1 and TRBJ1-1; TRBD1 might be the D (5 bases). CDR1 and CDR2 from the germline V gene are MGHRA and YSYEKL. The CDR3 totals 13 residues. The V end was cut by 3 bases, the J end by 1 base, with 6 bases between. The CDR3 region is CASSQTANTEAFF. The CDR3 DNA is TGCGCCAGCAGCCAGACAGCGAACACTGAAGCTTTCTTT.

Note on this clone: An end of the junction differs from the germline gene, which may be a read error. This rearrangement joins TRBV7-9 to TRBJ2-1, with 7 bases that match TRBD2. Germline V lookup: CDR1 SEHNR, CDR2 FQNEAQ (reference sequence). The CDR3 sequence is 15 residues long. CDR3 DNA: TGTGCCAGCAGCCTAGCGGAGAGCTCCTACAATGAGCAGTTCTTC. This gives the protein CASSLAESSYNEQFF.

The CDR3 here is CASSLFTSGGTGELFF. CDR3 nucleotides: TGCGCCAGCAGCTTATTTACTAGCGGAGGCACCGGGGAGCTGTTTTTT. V usage is TRBV5-1 and J usage is TRBJ2-2, with 8 bases that match TRBD2. This CDR3 contains 16 residues. Germline V CDR1 and CDR2: SGHRS, YFSETQ. V lost 2 bases and J lost 4; bases outside the gene matches: 7.

The rearrangement links TRBV5-1 to TRBJ1-2; D unresolved. CDR3 size: 14 residues. Looked up from germline, CDR1 is SGHRS and CDR2 is YFSETQ. Trimming shortened V by 0 bases and J by 4 bases, and 10 bases separated the two germline ends. The CDR3 DNA sequence: TGCGCCAGCAGCTTGGCCGGGAGCGCCTATGGCTACACCTTC. As protein: CASSLAGSAYGYTF.

J is TRBJ2-5 and V is TRBV9; D may be TRBD1 (5 bases). With 0 bases removed from V and 3 bases from J, the gap between germline ends came to 9 bases. Per germline, CDR1 SGDLS and CDR2 YYNGEE. The CDR3 is made up of 14 amino acids. CDR3 sequence: CASSVGNRKETQYF. CDR3 sequence (DNA): TGTGCCAGCAGCGTAGGTAACAGGAAAGAGACCCAGTACTTC.

J is TRBJ1-2 and V is TRBV2; D is ambiguous. V lost 3 bases, J lost 6 bases, and 11 bases lay in between. The CDR3 contains 13 residues. CDR1 SNHLY and CDR2 FYNNEI come from the germline V gene. The CDR3 loop is CASSDYLGDGYTF. For the CDR3, the DNA is TGTGCCAGCAGTGATTACCTCGGAGATGGCTACACCTTC.

V is TRBV5-5 and J is TRBJ2-7, with 12 bases matching TRBD1. This CDR3 is 15 amino acids long. Per the germline V gene, CDR1 is SGHKS and CDR2 is YYEKEE (reference sequence). V gave up 3 bases and J gave up 2 bases; unmatched junction bases: 3. CDR3 protein: CASSWGQGAAYEQYF. CDR3 sequence (DNA): TGTGCCAGCAGCTGGGGACAGGGGGCAGCCTACGAGCAGTACTTC.

The V call is TRBV2, the J call TRBJ1-6, with D unclear. The CDR3 length is 12 residues. The germline V and J ends were trimmed by 6 bases and 13 bases, with 13 bases remaining between them. Germline V gives CDR1 SNHLY, CDR2 FYNNEI. CDR3 amino acids: CASRTHIVPLHF. In nucleotides, the CDR3 is TGTGCCAGCAGGACACACATTGTCCCCCTCCACTTT. The entire variable domain, with the rest obtained from reference TRBV2 and TRBJ1-6, is as follows: EPEVTQTPSHQVTQMGQEVILRCVPISNHLYFYWYRQILGQKVEFLVSFYNNEISEKSEIFDDQFSVERPDGSNFTLKIRSTKLEDSAMYFCASRTHIVPLHFGNGTRLTVT.

The chain joins TRBV5-5 to TRBJ2-7; the match to TRBD2 covers 9 bases. The germline V gene has CDR1 SGHKS and CDR2 YYEKEE (reference sequence). V dropped 0 bases and J dropped 5; count of bases not matched to a gene: 6. The CDR3 covers 15 residues. In DNA form, the CDR3 reads TGTGCCAGCAGCTTGGTCAGCGGGGGGCCCCACGAGCAGTACTTC. This sequence encodes CASSLVSGGPHEQYF. Complete variable domain (other parts from reference TRBV5-5 and TRBJ2-7): DAGVTQSPTHLIKTRGQQVTLRCSPISGHKSVSWYQQVLGQGPQFIFQYYEKEERGRGNFPDRFSARQFPNYSSELNVNALLLGDSALYLCASSLVSGGPHEQYFGPGTRLTVT.

This chain joins TRBV4-2 and TRBJ1-1; no reliable D call. This CDR3 has 14 amino acids. From germline, CDR1 is LGHNA and CDR2 YNFKEQ. V lost 2 bases to trimming and J lost 1 base, with 8 bases between them. The CDR3 DNA sequence: TGTGCCAGCAGCCAAAAGTTAGAGAACACTGAAGCTTTCTTT. Protein: CASSQKLENTEAFF.

The gene calls are TRBV6-5 and TRBJ2-1, with D perhaps TRBD2 (5 bases). CDR1 and CDR2 (germline): MNHEY, SVGAGI. The CDR3 covers 15 residues. The V end was cut by 5 bases, the J end by 6 bases, with 17 bases between. The CDR3: CASSRPVGASNEQFF. For the CDR3, the DNA is TGTGCCAGCAGTCGACCTGTGGGAGCTTCCAATGAGCAGTTCTTC.

The rearrangement links TRBV30 to TRBJ2-2; 10 nucleotides match TRBD1. The V gene's germline CDR1 is GTSNPN and CDR2 SVGIG (reference sequence). Germline trimming cut 5 bases from V and 6 bases from J; bases unmatched to any gene: 6. There are 14 residues in the CDR3. This CDR3 is CAWETGTGAGELFF. CDR3 DNA: TGTGCCTGGGAGACCGGGACAGGGGCCGGGGAGCTGTTTTTT. Full variable domain (missing parts from reference TRBV30 and TRBJ2-2): SQTIHQWPATLVQPVGSPLSLECTVEGTSNPNLYWYRQAAGRGLQLLFYSVGIGQISSEVPQNLSASRPQDRQFILSSKKLLLSDSGFYLCAWETGTGAGELFFGEGSRLTVL.

The chain employs TRBV29-1 and TRBJ2-1; 8 bases map to TRBD2. Germline CDR1 reads SQVTM; CDR2 reads ANQGSEA. Trimming cost V 2 bases and J 1 base; bases outside gene matches: 7. The CDR3 loop spans 16 amino acids. CDR3 region: CSVETAGARSYNEQFF. The CDR3 region has the DNA TGCAGCGTTGAAACAGCGGGGGCGAGATCCTACAATGAGCAGTTCTTC.

The chain carries TRBV27 and TRBJ1-6; the D is unclear. This CDR3 region has 19 residues. CDR1 and CDR2 from the germline V gene are MNHEY and SMNVEV (reference sequence). With 6 bases removed from V and 0 bases from J, the gap between germline ends came to 21 bases. The CDR3 is CASRLTRGSLSSYNSPLHF. The CDR3 DNA reads as TGTGCCAGCAGGCTCACCCGCGGCAGCCTGAGCTCCTATAATTCACCCCTCCACTTT.

V usage is TRBV7-9 and J usage is TRBJ1-4; D may be TRBD1 (6 bases). In germline, CDR1 is SEHNR, CDR2 FQNEAQ (reference sequence). Trimming left V 0 bases short and J 5 bases short, with 16 bases between. The CDR3 consists of 17 residues. CDR3 region: CASSLAEATGTNEKLFF. For the CDR3, the DNA is TGTGCCAGCAGCTTAGCGGAGGCGACAGGTACCAATGAAAAACTGTTTTTT.

The V gene is TRBV1, the J gene TRBJ2-5; the table's D call, TRBD2, has no DNA check behind it. TRBV1 is marked as a pseudogene. CDR3 length equals 17 residues. The CDR3 DNA is TGCACCAGCAGCCCGAAGACTAGCGGGGGGTCCCAAGAGACCCAGTACTTC. It yields the protein CTSSPKTSGGSQETQYF.

V gene TRBV7-3 combines with J gene TRBJ2-7, with a possible D match to TRBD1 (6 bases). Germline V gives CDR1 SGHTA, CDR2 FQGTGA. Trimming removed 5 bases at V and 6 bases at J, with 14 bases between. The CDR3 length is 13 residues. CDR3 residues: CASSATGLGEQYF. CDR3 nucleotides: TGTGCCAGCAGCGCCACAGGGCTCGGCGAGCAGTACTTC.